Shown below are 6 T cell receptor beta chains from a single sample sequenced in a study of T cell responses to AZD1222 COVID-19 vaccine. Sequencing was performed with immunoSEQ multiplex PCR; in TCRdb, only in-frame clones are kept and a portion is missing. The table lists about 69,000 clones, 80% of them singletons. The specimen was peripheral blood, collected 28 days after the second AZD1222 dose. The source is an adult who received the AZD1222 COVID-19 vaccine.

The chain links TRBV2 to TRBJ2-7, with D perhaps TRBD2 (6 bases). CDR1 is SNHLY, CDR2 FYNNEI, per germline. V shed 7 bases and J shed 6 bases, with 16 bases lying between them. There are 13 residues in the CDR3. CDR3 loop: CASTEGLAREQYF. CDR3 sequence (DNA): TGTGCCAGCACCGAGGGGCTAGCGCGCGAGCAGTACTTC.

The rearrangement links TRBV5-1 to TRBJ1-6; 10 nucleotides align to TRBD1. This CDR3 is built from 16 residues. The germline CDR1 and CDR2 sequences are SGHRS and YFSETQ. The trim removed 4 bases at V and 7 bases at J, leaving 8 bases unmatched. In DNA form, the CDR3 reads TGCGCCAGCAGCAGAGACCGGGACAGGGGAAATTCACCCCTCCACTTT. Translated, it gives CASSRDRDRGNSPLHF.

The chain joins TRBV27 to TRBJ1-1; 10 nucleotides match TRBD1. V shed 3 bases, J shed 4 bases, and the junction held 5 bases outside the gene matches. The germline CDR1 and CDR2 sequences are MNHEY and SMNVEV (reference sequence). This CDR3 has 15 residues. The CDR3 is CASSFWGTGVTEAFF. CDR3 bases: TGTGCCAGCAGTTTTTGGGGGACAGGGGTCACTGAAGCTTTCTTT.

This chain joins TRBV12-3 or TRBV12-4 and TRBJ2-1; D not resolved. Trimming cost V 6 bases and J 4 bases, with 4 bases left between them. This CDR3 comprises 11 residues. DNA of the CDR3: TGTGCCAGCAGCCTGTACAATGAGCAGTTCTTC. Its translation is CASSLYNEQFF.

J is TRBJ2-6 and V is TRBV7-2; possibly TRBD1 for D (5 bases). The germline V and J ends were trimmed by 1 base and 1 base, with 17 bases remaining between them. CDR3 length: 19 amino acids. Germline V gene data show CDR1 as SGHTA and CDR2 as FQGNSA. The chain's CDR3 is CASSLVPAGIGSGANVLTF. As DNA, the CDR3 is TGTGCCAGCAGCTTAGTACCGGCAGGGATTGGGTCTGGGGCCAACGTCCTGACTTTC.

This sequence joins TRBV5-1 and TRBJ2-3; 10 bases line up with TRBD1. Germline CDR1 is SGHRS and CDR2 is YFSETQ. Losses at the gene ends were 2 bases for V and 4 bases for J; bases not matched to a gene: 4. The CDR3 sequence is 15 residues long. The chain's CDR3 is CASSFLGQGPDTQYF. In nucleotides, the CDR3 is TGCGCCAGCAGCTTTCTGGGACAGGGGCCAGATACGCAGTATTTT.